This T cell receptor beta chain was profiled in a study of OX40 agonist ivuxolimab in advanced cancers. Looking at the study overall: Patients got intravenous ivuxolimab at 0.01 to 10 mg/kg every 2 weeks.

Of note for this clone: Its antigen is unidentified.

No patient had autoimmune disease or received systemic immunosuppression. The table came from immunoSEQ multiplex PCR; TCRdb's copy has only in-frame clones and leaves some out. The sample lists tens of thousands of clones; around 92% were seen once. The length of the CDR3 is 13 residues. V gave up 2 bases and J gave up 9 bases, with 11 bases separating them. Germline V gene lookup returns CDR1 MNHEY and CDR2 SMNVEV (reference sequence). Study-wide points: There was clonal expansion of CD4+ and CD8+ blood T cells by week 6 at 0.1 to 3.0 mg/kg.

Sequencing used CD4+ or CD8+ T cells sorted from blood, obtained in a trial of the OX40 agonist ivuxolimab. The sequence was obtained from an adult with an advanced solid tumor such as melanoma, head and neck, liver or kidney cancer. This chain links TRBV27 with TRBJ2-1, with a possible D match to TRBD2 (7 bases). CDR3 DNA sequence: TGTGCCAGCAGTTTAGGGGGGGCACCTGAGCAGTTCTTC. Its translation is CASSLGGAPEQFF.